This T cell receptor (beta chain) comes out of a study of T cell clusters in autoimmune cytopenias (dated by TCRdb to the late 2010s). In terms of the full investigation: Per sample, TRB sequencing gave a median depth of around 55,000 reads and a median of approximately 2,400 distinct TRB clonotypes. TRB and IGH repertoires from peripheral blood were sequenced in autoimmune cytopenia patients at active disease and during treatment follow-up, with healthy, CLL and autoimmune hepatitis controls included alongside. The study aimed to test whether autoimmune cytopenia patients carry a disease-specific immune repertoire signature usable as a blood-based biomarker. Study-wide findings and limitations: Healthy donors had almost three times as many exclusive TRB clusters as active autoimmune hepatitis patients, a finding consistent with an autoimmunity-wide signature. The cluster-lack signature was not observed for secondary cytopenia versus CLL, as the signature was apparently masked by the dominant lymphoma-associated repertoire. TRB repertoire shifts, with less even repertoires in secondary cytopenia and CLL, mostly reflected lymphoma bias rather than autoimmunity. GLIPH suggested that primary autoimmune cytopenia patients lacked physiological T cell clusters: roughly 50 clusters were exclusive to healthy donors versus roughly 15 exclusive to patients. The T cell clusters were defined only in silico, and the functional role of the clusters was left to be validated experimentally.

The CDR3 contains 11 residues, cysteine and phenylalanine counted. The DNA is unrecorded. CDR1 and CDR2 (KGHDR, SFDVKD) derive from the germline V gene. TRB rearrangements were amplified by multiplex PCR following a touch-down protocol, with the TRB-A and TRB-B primer pools mixed in one tube. Two consecutive PCR reactions with Phusion HS II polymerase added Illumina adapters and sample indices to the amplicons. The amplicons were gel-purified using the NucleoSpin Gel and PCR Clean-up kit, after which quantification was performed by Qubit and quality was checked on an Agilent 2100 Bioanalyzer. Sequencing of the libraries was done on an Illumina MiSeq with 600-cycle, single-indexed, paired-end runs. On the study's bioinformatics: MiXCR version 2.1.12 with the default MiXCR reference library was used to align and assemble TRB reads. A clone was defined by each unique CDR3 nucleotide sequence, and analysis was restricted to productive sequences with at least two reads. Repertoire diversity was assessed by alpha-parameterized diversity profiles (alpha 0 to 5), including Shannon (alpha 1) and Simpson (alpha 2) indices, computed with an R script. Combinatorial TRB VJ usage was computed with the tcR package and compared between cohorts by principal component analysis with ade4. Using GLIPH, TCRbeta CDR3s were clustered on pairs of cohorts matched for age and read depth, and a Wilcoxon test was used to compare cluster frequencies. TCRdb reprocessed the sequencing reads and holds a single record per CDR3 protein sequence, with no DNA. These V and J calls are TCRdb output, not the study's own analysis. In this sample's table one finds under 8,500 distinct CDR3 sequences. The top ten clonotypes cover about 4% of the sample.

Each sample's TRB amplification started from approximately 230 ng of peripheral blood genomic DNA, which corresponds to some 41,000 genome equivalents. With respect to this clonotype: The target of this receptor is not known.

The source material was peripheral blood. The receptor was derived from a human donor with an autoimmune cytopenia or autoimmune hepatitis (not recorded which). The chain uses TRBV24-1 and TRBJ1-4. This receptor has the CDR3 CATSDGIGLFF.